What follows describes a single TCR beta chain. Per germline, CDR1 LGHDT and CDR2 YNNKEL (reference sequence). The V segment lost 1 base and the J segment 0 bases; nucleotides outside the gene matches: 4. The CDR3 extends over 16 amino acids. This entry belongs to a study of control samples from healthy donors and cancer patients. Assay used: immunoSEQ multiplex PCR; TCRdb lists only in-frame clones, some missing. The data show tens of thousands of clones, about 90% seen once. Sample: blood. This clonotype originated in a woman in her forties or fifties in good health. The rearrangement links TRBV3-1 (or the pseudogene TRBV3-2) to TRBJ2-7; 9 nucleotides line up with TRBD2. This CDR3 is CASSQGLAVSSYEQYF. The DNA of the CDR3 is TGTGCCAGCAGCCAAGGACTAGCGGTTAGCTCCTACGAGCAGTACTTC.